These T cell receptor beta chains were read from a single sample in a study of T cells in Graves' hyperthyroidism and ophthalmopathy. TCRdb reprocessed the multiplex PCR reads with MiXCR, giving one entry per CDR3 protein. The data show fewer than 550,000 distinct CDR3 sequences, less than 20% seen once. The specimen was blood. The receptors derive from a woman aged 18-29 years with Graves' hyperthyroidism. The CDR3 runs from the conserved cysteine through the conserved F or W. The D gene is left open where the match is weak. Only part of the rows carry a size: once, few, many, or a class if the clone is expanded.

>17|TRBV7-9|NA|NA|TRBJ2-1
TGTGCCAGCAGCTTGGGAGGGCTTGCAGGGGAGGGGAATGAGCAGTTCTTC
CASSLGGLAGEGNEQFF
>13|TRBV10-3|many|NA|TRBJ1-2
TGTGCCATCAGTCCGGGGGGGGACTATGGCTACACCTTC
CAISPGGDYGYTF
>16|TRBV7-2|many|NA|TRBJ2-7
TGTGCCAGCAGCTTAATGGGAGCGATGAGCTCCTACGAGCAGTACTTC
CASSLMGAMSSYEQYF
>15|TRBV28|few|NA|TRBJ2-6
TGTGCCAGCACCCGGACACACTCTGGGGCCAACGTCCTGACTTTC
CASTRTHSGANVLTF
>18|TRBV27|many|TRBD2|TRBJ2-1
TGTGCCAGCAGTTCTTACCCCCCTACTAGCGGGGGCTCTGATGAGCAGTTCTTC
CASSSYPPTSGGSDEQFF
>16|TRBV20-1|NA|NA|TRBJ2-3
TGCAGTGCACCCCGTCCTCGGGACCGCGAGGCAGATACGCAGTATTTT
CSAPRPRDREADTQYF
>14|TRBV6-1|NA|NA|TRBJ1-4
TGTGCCAGCAGCTTTCTGACCTCCAATGAAAAACTGTTTTTT
CASSFLTSNEKLFF
>15|TRBV9|few|TRBD2|TRBJ2-2
TGTGCCAGCAGCGTAGCGGGAGGGCCGGTCGGGGAGCTGTTTTTT
CASSVAGGPVGELFF
>13|TRBV20-1|NA|TRBD2|TRBJ2-1
TGCAGTGCTAGAGGACTAGCGGGCAATGAGCAGTTCTTC
CSARGLAGNEQFF
>17|TRBV27|many|TRBD1|TRBJ1-6
TGTGCCAGCAGCCCTACAGGGGGCTTCCCCTATAATTCACCCCTCCACTTT
CASSPTGGFPYNSPLHF
>12|TRBV2|NA|NA|TRBJ2-7
TGTGCCACCACTGGTGCTCCTAACGAGCAGTACTTC
CATTGAPNEQYF
>15|TRBV5-8|NA|TRBD2|TRBJ2-3
TGTGCCAGCAGCTTGGGACGGGGGGTCACAGATACGCAGTATTTT
CASSLGRGVTDTQYF
>8|TRBV7-9|few|NA|TRBJ2-5
TGTGCGGGGGAGACCCAGTACTTC
CAGETQYF
>15|TRBV7-2|many|NA|TRBJ2-5
TGTGCCAGCAGTTGGGGGTTGGGCCGTTCAGAGACCCAGTACTTC
CASSWGLGRSETQYF